These 29 T cell receptor beta chains originate from one sample sequenced in a study of T-cell memory formation after mild COVID-19. Each CDR3 protein gets one entry after TCRdb re-called the 5' RACE reads with MiXCR. The table includes under 600,000 distinct CDR3 sequences, about a fifth detected once. The specimen sequenced was PBMCs or a T cell subset sorted from them (not recorded which). The receptors stem from an adult woman who had mild COVID-19 (a few samples of this study predate the infection). Cell type and time point are not known.

The chain has TRBV7-9 and TRBJ2-1, with 10 bases that match TRBD1. V trimming: 0 bases; J trimming: 6 bases; junction bases outside the gene matches: 2. The length of the CDR3 is 15 residues. Germline V gives CDR1 SEHNR, CDR2 FQNEAQ (reference sequence). CDR3 sequence reads: CASSLAGQGTNEQFF. CDR3 in DNA: TGTGCCAGCAGCTTAGCGGGACAGGGGACCAATGAGCAGTTCTTC.

The rearrangement links TRBV24-1 to TRBJ2-1; a possible D gene is TRBD1 (6 bases). CDR3 length equals 16 residues. V dropped 4 bases and J dropped 0 bases, with 12 bases sitting between them. The germline V gene has CDR1 KGHDR and CDR2 SFDVKD. The CDR3 sequence is CATSDSRDTSYNEQFF. The CDR3 region has the DNA TGTGCCACCAGTGACTCAAGGGACACCTCCTACAATGAGCAGTTCTTC.

This clonotype was counted between two and nine times. The chain employs TRBV7-2 and TRBJ2-4, with D uncertain. Germline CDR1 is SGHTA and CDR2 is FQGNSA. V lost 6 bases, J lost 2 bases, and 8 bases lay in between. The CDR3 length is 13 residues. The CDR3 DNA sequence: TGTGCCAGCAGTAAAGGTTCCAAAAACATTCAGTACTTC. Amino acids: CASSKGSKNIQYF.

J is TRBJ2-2 and V is TRBV19; D gene ambiguous. The CDR3 covers 16 residues. The germline CDR1 and CDR2 sequences are LNHDA and SQIVND (reference sequence). Trimming cost V 6 bases and J 5 bases, with 19 bases left between them. Written as DNA, the CDR3 is TGTGCCAGTAGACCGGAATCCCGTTACCCTACCGGGGAGCTGTTTTTT. It is translated as CASRPESRYPTGELFF.

The chain recombines TRBV29-1 with TRBJ2-5, with 9 bases identical to TRBD1. This CDR3 has 15 residues. The J segment lost 5 bases and the V segment lost 1 base, leaving 8 bases of the junction unmatched. Germline V gene lookup returns CDR1 SQVTM and CDR2 ANQGSEA. The CDR3 reads CSVEGGDREMETQYF. CDR3 coding DNA: TGCAGCGTTGAAGGAGGGGACAGGGAGATGGAGACCCAGTACTTC.

As to this clonotype: A read error may account for a junction end that differs from germline. The chain carries TRBV6-5 and TRBJ1-1; maybe TRBD1 (6 bases). The CDR3 is 13 residues long. Germline V lookup: CDR1 MNHEY, CDR2 SVGAGI. CDR3 sequence: CASRQGVKTEAFF. CDR3 sequence (DNA): TGTGCCAGCAGACAGGGAGTGAAGACTGAAGCTTTCTTT.

The rearrangement uses TRBV12-3 or TRBV12-4 and TRBJ2-3; maybe TRBD2 (6 bases). Between the trimmed V and J ends, which lost 3 bases and 1 base, there was a span of 11 bases. This CDR3 has 15 amino acids. Here the CDR3 reads CASSFSGEGTDTQYF. In DNA, the CDR3 is TGTGCCAGCAGTTTTTCGGGAGAAGGCACAGATACGCAGTATTTT.

The chain links TRBV3-1 to TRBJ2-5; D unclear. This CDR3 has 17 amino acids. From germline, CDR1 is LGHDT and CDR2 YNNKEL (reference sequence). Trimming removed 0 bases from V and 3 bases from J, with 17 bases in between. The CDR3 nucleotides read TGTGCCAGCAGCCAAGATAAGTACTCCCTAGGGAAAGAGACCCAGTACTTC. Its translation is CASSQDKYSLGKETQYF.

The sample holds a few counts of this clonotype. The rearrangement uses TRBV5-5 and TRBJ2-3, with 15 bases lining up with TRBD2. Germline CDR1 SGHKS, CDR2 YYEKEE (reference sequence). This CDR3 has 13 amino acids. J was trimmed by 11 bases and V by 4 bases; bases with no gene match: 2. Here the CDR3 reads CASSMGLAGGQYF. For the CDR3, the DNA is TGTGCCAGCAGCATGGGACTAGCGGGGGGGCAGTATTTT.

The genes are TRBV10-3 and TRBJ1-6; D remains unclear. This CDR3 has 13 amino acids. Germline V gene sequence: CDR1 ENHRY, CDR2 SYGVKD. V was pared by 5 bases and J by 8 bases, with 10 bases between. The CDR3 reads CAISPLGDSPLHF. CDR3 coding DNA: TGTGCCATCAGTCCGCTTGGCGATTCACCCCTCCACTTT.

This clonotype has only a few counts. The J gene is TRBJ2-1, the V gene TRBV4-1; 7 nucleotides line up with TRBD1. The V gene end was trimmed by 3 bases and the J gene end by 1 base; junction bases not matched to a gene: 3. Germline lookup yields CDR1 MGHRA and CDR2 YSYEKL. This CDR3 spans 15 amino acids. CDR3 coding DNA: TGCGCCAGCAGCCACTACAGGGGTTCCTACAATGAGCAGTTCTTC. It is translated as CASSHYRGSYNEQFF.

This clonotype was detected only a few times. The rearrangement uses TRBV25-1 and TRBJ2-5; no firm D call. The CDR3 runs 12 residues. The V end was cut by 7 bases, the J end by 5 bases, with 11 bases between. Per the germline V gene, CDR1 is MGHDK and CDR2 is SYGVNS. CDR3 sequence: CASTSVGETQYF. The CDR3 nucleotides read TGTGCCAGCACTTCGGTGGGGGAGACCCAGTACTTC.

The V and J genes are TRBV4-1 and TRBJ2-7; 7 positions agree with TRBD1. Germline V lookup: CDR1 MGHRA, CDR2 YSYEKL. There are 15 residues in the CDR3. J was trimmed by 4 bases and V by 2 bases; bases with no gene match: 8. This chain's CDR3 is CASSQSRDRVYEQYF. CDR3 in DNA: TGCGCCAGCAGCCAATCCCGGGACAGAGTATACGAGCAGTACTTC.

V gene TRBV6-5 combines with J gene TRBJ2-1; D might be TRBD1 (6 bases). From germline, CDR1 is MNHEY and CDR2 SVGAGI. The CDR3 is 13 amino acids. The CDR3 reads CEGRTATYNEQFF. CDR3 nucleotide sequence: TGTGAAGGCAGGACAGCTACCTACAATGAGCAGTTCTTC.

The chain recombines TRBV7-9 with TRBJ2-3; 10 bases are a match to TRBD2. The CDR3 covers 14 residues. Germline V gene data show CDR1 as SEHNR and CDR2 as FQNEAQ (reference sequence). Unmatched junction bases numbered 5, after V lost 8 bases and J lost 3 bases. The CDR3 is CASQASGRTDTQYF. In DNA form, the CDR3 reads TGTGCCAGCCAGGCTAGCGGGAGAACAGATACGCAGTATTTT.

This clonotype was counted between two and nine times. This chain uses TRBV7-9 with TRBJ2-1, with 10 bases identical to TRBD1. V shed 1 base, J shed 3 bases, and the junction held 6 bases outside the gene matches. The CDR3 length is 17 residues. Germline values: CDR1 SEHNR, CDR2 FQNEAQ (reference sequence). Here the CDR3 reads CASSLGPRDRGYNEQFF. CDR3 in DNA: TGTGCCAGCAGCTTAGGGCCCCGGGACAGGGGCTACAATGAGCAGTTCTTC.

In this sample, this clonotype turned up a few times. V is TRBV24-1 and J is TRBJ2-2; 10 bases line up with TRBD2. The CDR3 has 16 amino acids. Looked up from germline, CDR1 is KGHDR and CDR2 is SFDVKD. V trimming: 1 base; J trimming: 5 bases; junction bases outside the gene matches: 3. The CDR3 protein is CATSDLAGGPTGELFF. The CDR3 DNA reads as TGTGCCACCAGTGATTTAGCGGGAGGGCCAACCGGGGAGCTGTTTTTT.

The V call is TRBV10-3, the J call TRBJ1-1; D is uncertain. Trimming removed 3 bases at V and 0 bases at J, with 8 bases between. CDR3 length: 14 residues. From germline, CDR1 is ENHRY and CDR2 SYGVKD. The CDR3 DNA reads TGTGCCATCAGTGATCGGCAGGTGAACACTGAAGCTTTCTTT. Encoded protein: CAISDRQVNTEAFF.

The chain employs TRBV2 and TRBJ2-1, with 11 bases matching TRBD1. The CDR3 length is 15 residues. Trimming removed 4 bases from V and 4 bases from J; junction bases left unmatched: 3. Germline V CDR1 and CDR2: SNHLY, FYNNEI. The CDR3, as DNA: TGTGCCAGCAGTGGGACAGGGGGCTATTACAATGAGCAGTTCTTC. Translated, it gives CASSGTGGYYNEQFF.

A few counts support this clonotype. V and J are TRBV7-6 and TRBJ2-7, with TRBD1 matching over 7 bases. Germline V gene lookup returns CDR1 SGHVS and CDR2 FNYEAQ. The junction had 2 bases not matched to a gene; V was cut back by 0 bases and J by 0 bases. The CDR3 loop spans 15 amino acids. The CDR3 DNA sequence: TGTGCCAGCAGCTTAGCAGGGGGCCACTCCTACGAGCAGTACTTC. Amino acids: CASSLAGGHSYEQYF. The whole variable domain, filled in from reference TRBV7-6 and TRBJ2-7, reads GAGVSQSPRYKVTKRGQDVALRCDPISGHVSLYWYRQALGQGPEFLTYFNYEAQQDKSGLPNDRFSAERPEGSISTLTIQRTEQRDSAMYRCASSLAGGHSYEQYFGPGTRLTVT.

For this clonotype: The germline gene is not matched at one end of the junction; a read error may be the cause. V gene TRBV18 combines with J gene TRBJ1-1, with D hard to call. The CDR3 length is 9 residues. Germline assignment: CDR1 KGHSH and CDR2 LQKENI. DNA of the CDR3: TGTGCCAGCTCACCCGGATCCAACTTT. This codes for CASSPGSNF.

A few counts support this clonotype. The chain links TRBV5-1 to TRBJ2-2; D is unclear. The V end was cut by 0 bases, the J end by 11 bases, with 5 bases between. Germline loops: CDR1 SGHRS, CDR2 YFSETQ. The CDR3 length is 11 residues. The DNA for the CDR3 is TGCGCCAGCAGCTTGGGTAATGAGCTGTTTTTT. Amino acids: CASSLGNELFF. Full variable domain (missing parts from reference TRBV5-1 and TRBJ2-2): KAGVTQTPRYLIKTRGQQVTLSCSPISGHRSVSWYQQTPGQGLQFLFEYFSETQRNKGNFPGRFSGRQFSNSRSEMNVSTLELGDSALYLCASSLGNELFFGEGSRLTVL.

There are a few counts of this clonotype. The rearrangement links TRBV24-1 to TRBJ1-4; 7 positions agree with TRBD1. The V and J ends lost 5 bases and 3 bases, in that order; junction bases with no gene match: 8. Germline V gene lookup returns CDR1 KGHDR and CDR2 SFDVKD. There are 16 residues in the CDR3. In DNA form, the CDR3 reads TGTGCCACCAGTGCAGGATACGGGACAGCTAATGAAAAACTGTTTTTT. The encoded protein is CATSAGYGTANEKLFF.

This chain connects TRBV20-1 to TRBJ2-5; D uncertain. The germline V gene encodes CDR1 DFQATT and CDR2 SNEGSKA (reference sequence). V lost 0 bases to trimming and J lost 5 bases, with 13 bases between them. CDR3 size: 14 residues. The chain's CDR3 is CSARESGPIETQYF. The DNA for the CDR3 is TGCAGTGCTAGAGAATCTGGCCCCATTGAGACCCAGTACTTC.

A few counts support this clonotype. CDR3 sequence: CAISESVGEQYF. CDR3 nucleotide sequence: TGTGCCATCAGTGAGTCTGTAGGCGAGCAGTACTTC. V is TRBV10-3 and J is TRBJ2-7, with unresolved D. Germline V gene sequence: CDR1 ENHRY, CDR2 SYGVKD. The CDR3 runs to 12 residues. V dropped 0 bases and J dropped 6 bases, with 6 bases sitting between them.

The rearrangement joins TRBV20-1 to TRBJ1-1; 8 positions match TRBD1. There are 12 residues in the CDR3. Trimming removed 5 bases from V and 12 bases from J; junction bases left unmatched: 11. Germline CDR1 and CDR2: DFQATT and SNEGSKA (reference sequence). The CDR3 here is CSAGRGQDSPFF. The CDR3 bases are TGCAGTGCTGGAAGGGGACAGGACTCCCCTTTCTTT.

DNA of the CDR3: TGTGCCAGCAGTTTAGGGGGCGTGGGTGAGCAGTTCTTC. Residues: CASSLGGVGEQFF. The chain joins TRBV12-3 or TRBV12-4 to TRBJ2-1; the D gene is possibly TRBD1 (5 bases). The germline V and J ends were trimmed by 1 base and 9 bases, with 10 bases remaining between them. The CDR3 has 13 residues.

This clonotype was counted between two and nine times. V and J are TRBV7-9 and TRBJ2-5, with D possibly being TRBD2 (5 bases). CDR3 length: 15 amino acids. Germline V gives CDR1 SEHNR, CDR2 FQNEAQ (reference sequence). Trimming removed 5 bases at V and 5 bases at J, with 18 bases between. The CDR3 loop reads CASSPSRSSGETQYF. The CDR3 DNA is TGTGCCAGCAGCCCTTCTAGATCTTCGGGGGAGACCCAGTACTTC.

This clonotype was detected many times. In DNA, the CDR3 is TGTGCCAGCAGCCAAGGGACTAGCGGGAATGAAAAGACCCAGTACTTC. This codes for CASSQGTSGNEKTQYF. The V and J genes are TRBV7-2 and TRBJ2-5, with 13 bases that match TRBD2. In germline, CDR1 is SGHTA, CDR2 FQGNSA. The ends lost 5 bases at V and 6 bases at J; junction bases unmatched: 9. This CDR3 has 16 amino acids.